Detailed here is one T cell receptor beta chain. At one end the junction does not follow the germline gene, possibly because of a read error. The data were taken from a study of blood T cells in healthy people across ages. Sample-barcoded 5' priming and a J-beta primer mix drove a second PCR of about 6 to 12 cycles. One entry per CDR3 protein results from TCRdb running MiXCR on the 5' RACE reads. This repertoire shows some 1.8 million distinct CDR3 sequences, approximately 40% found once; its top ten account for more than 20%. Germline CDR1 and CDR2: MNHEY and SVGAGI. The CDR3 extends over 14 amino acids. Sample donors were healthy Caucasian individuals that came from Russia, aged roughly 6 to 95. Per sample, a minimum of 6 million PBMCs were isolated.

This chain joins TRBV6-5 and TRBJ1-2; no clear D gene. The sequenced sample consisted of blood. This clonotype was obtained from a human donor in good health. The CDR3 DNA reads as TGTGCCAGCAATTACATCGGTGGGAACTATGGCTACACCTTC. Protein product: CASNYIGGNYGYTF.